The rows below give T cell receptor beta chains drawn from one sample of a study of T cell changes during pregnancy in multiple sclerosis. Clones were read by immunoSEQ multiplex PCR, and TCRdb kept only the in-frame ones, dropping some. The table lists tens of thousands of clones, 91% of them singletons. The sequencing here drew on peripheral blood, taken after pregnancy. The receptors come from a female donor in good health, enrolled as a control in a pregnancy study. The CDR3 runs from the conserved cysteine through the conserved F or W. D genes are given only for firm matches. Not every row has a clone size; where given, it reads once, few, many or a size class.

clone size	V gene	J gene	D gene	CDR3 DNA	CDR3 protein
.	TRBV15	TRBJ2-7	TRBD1	TGTGCCACCAGCAGAGGGGGACAGGGGGCGTATGAGCAGTACTTC	CATSRGGQGAYEQYF
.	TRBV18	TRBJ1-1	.	TGTGCCAGCTCACCGTCTGTTAGCACTGAAGCTTTCTTT	CASSPSVSTEAFF
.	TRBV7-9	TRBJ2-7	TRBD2	TGTGCCAGCAGCTCAAGTAGCGGGACTTACTACGAGCAGTACTTC	CASSSSSGTYYEQYF
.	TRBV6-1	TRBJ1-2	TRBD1	TGTGCCAGCAGTGAAGCGCGTTGGGTCACAGGGGTAAACTATGGCTACACCTTC	CASSEARWVTGVNYGYTF
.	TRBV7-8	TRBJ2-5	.	TGTGCCAGCAGCCTCAACCGGGAGACCCAGTACTTC	CASSLNRETQYF
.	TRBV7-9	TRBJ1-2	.	TGTGCCAGCAGCTTGGGGGGGTCTAACTATGGCTACACCTTC	CASSLGGSNYGYTF
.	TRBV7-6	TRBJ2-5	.	TGTGCCACCCAGGGAGGAGAGACCCAGTACTTC	CATQGGETQYF
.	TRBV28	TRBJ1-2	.	TGTGCCAGCAGTTATTATCCCGACAGCAACTATGGCTACACCTTC	CASSYYPDSNYGYTF
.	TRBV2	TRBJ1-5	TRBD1	TGTGCCAGCAGTCCCGGACAGGGGGTGGGGAATCAGCCCCAGCATTTT	CASSPGQGVGNQPQHF
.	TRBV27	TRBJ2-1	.	TGTGCCAGCAGCTCCCCCCCCGGGACTCCCCCCGCAGAGCAGTTCTTC	CASSSPPGTPPAEQFF
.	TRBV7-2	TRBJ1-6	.	TGTGCCAGCAGCCCCGGGATGGGTAATTCACCCCTCCACTTT	CASSPGMGNSPLHF
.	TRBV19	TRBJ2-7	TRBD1	TGTGCCAGTAGTGAGGCAGGGGGTCCCTACGAGCAGTACTTC	CASSEAGGPYEQYF
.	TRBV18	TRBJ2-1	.	TGTGCCAGCTCACCACCTGACAGGGTGGGGGGCAATGAGCAGTTCTTC	CASSPPDRVGGNEQFF
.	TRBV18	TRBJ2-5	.	TGTGCCAGCTCACCCAACAGGGCAGAGACCCAGTACTTC	CASSPNRAETQYF
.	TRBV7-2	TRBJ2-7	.	TGTGCCAGCAGCTACAAGGGTGGACAGTCCTACGAGCAGTACTTC	CASSYKGGQSYEQYF
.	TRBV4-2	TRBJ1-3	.	TGTGCCAGCAGCCAAGCGGGACACGGTGGAAACACCATATATTTT	CASSQAGHGGNTIYF
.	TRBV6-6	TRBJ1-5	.	TGTGCCAGCGTCCTACTTAGCAATCAGCCCCAGCATTTT	CASVLLSNQPQHF
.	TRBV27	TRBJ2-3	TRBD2	TGTGCCAGCAGTCACACGAGCGGGGGCACAGATACGCAGTATTTT	CASSHTSGGTDTQYF
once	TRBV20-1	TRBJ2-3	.	TGCAGTGTGGCGAGCGCAGATACGCAGTATTTT	CSVASADTQYF
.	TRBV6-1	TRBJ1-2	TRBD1	TGTGCCAGCAGTAGGACAGGGGCTTATGGCTACACCTTC	CASSRTGAYGYTF
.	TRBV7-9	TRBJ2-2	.	TGTGCCAGCAGCTTCAAGGGGGCGAACACCGGGGAGCTGTTTTTT	CASSFKGANTGELFF
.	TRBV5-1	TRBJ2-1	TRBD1	TGCGCCAGCAGCTTAGACAGGGCTGGTGGTAATGAGCAGTTCTTC	CASSLDRAGGNEQFF
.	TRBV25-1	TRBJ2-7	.	TGTGCCAGCAGTGAGGGAGGGGGCGAGCAGTACTTC	CASSEGGGEQYF
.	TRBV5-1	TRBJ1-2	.	TGCGCCAGCAGCGTCTACTTAGCTAACTATGGCTACACCTTC	CASSVYLANYGYTF
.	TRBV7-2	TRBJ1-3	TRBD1	TGTGCCAGCAGCTTAGACTCCGGGACAGGGGGAAACACCATATATTTT	CASSLDSGTGGNTIYF
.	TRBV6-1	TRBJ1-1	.	TGTGCCAGCAGTGAAAGGCAGGGAGGTACTGAAGCTTTCTTT	CASSERQGGTEAFF
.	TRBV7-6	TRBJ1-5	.	TGTGCCAGCAGCTTACGGCAGGGCAATCAGCCCCAGCATTTT	CASSLRQGNQPQHF
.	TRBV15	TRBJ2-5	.	TGTGCCACCAGCAGAGGGCTCACGGAGACCCAGTACTTC	CATSRGLTETQYF
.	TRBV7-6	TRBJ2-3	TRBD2	TGTGCCAGCAGCTTAGCGGGGGGGACAGATACGCAGTATTTT	CASSLAGGTDTQYF